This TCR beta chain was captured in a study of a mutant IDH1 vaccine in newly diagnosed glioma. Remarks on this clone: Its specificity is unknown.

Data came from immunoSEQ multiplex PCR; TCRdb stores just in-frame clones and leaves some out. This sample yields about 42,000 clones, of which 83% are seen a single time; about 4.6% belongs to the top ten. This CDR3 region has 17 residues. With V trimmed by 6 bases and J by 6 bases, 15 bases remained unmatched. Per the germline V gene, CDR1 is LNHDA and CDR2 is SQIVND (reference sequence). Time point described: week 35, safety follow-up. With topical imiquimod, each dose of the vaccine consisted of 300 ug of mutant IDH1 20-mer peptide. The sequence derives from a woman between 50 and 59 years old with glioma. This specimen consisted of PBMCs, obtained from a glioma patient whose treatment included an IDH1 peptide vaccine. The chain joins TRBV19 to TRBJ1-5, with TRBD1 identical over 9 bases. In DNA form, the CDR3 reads TGTGCCAGTAGGACAACAGGGGGCTCTCCCGGCGGTCAGCCCCAGCATTTT. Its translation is CASRTTGGSPGGQPQHF.